One sample yielded the 10 T cell receptor beta chains listed below, sequenced in a study of metastatic and nonmetastatic thyroid tumors (dated by TCRdb to about 2020). No treatment had been received by any patient before thyroid surgery. The library was obtained by PCR. Sequencer: Illumina HiSeq 4000. Using fastp trimming at Q25 and MiXCR clonotype assembly, TCRdb reanalyzed the public sequencing data and kept in-frame beta chains. This sample gives about 19,000 clones in total; roughly 25% of them show up just once. The top ten clones comprise less than 4% of the sample. The specimen was blood. Receptors originate from a male donor with papillary thyroid cancer or a benign thyroid nodule (not recorded which). Some clones in this sample may be carry-over from other donors' samples.

As concerns this clone: Possible read error: a much larger clone is one base away. At the DNA level, this CDR3 is encoded by other sequences in the same sample as well. The chain recombines TRBV5-4 with TRBJ2-3; maybe TRBD1 (5 bases). The CDR3 is made up of 13 amino acids. The germline V gene encodes CDR1 SGHNT and CDR2 YYREEE (reference sequence). The CDR3 DNA sequence: TGCGCCAGCAGACCTCAGGGTAGCGATACGCAGTATTTT. It yields the protein CASRPQGSDTQYF.

In its sample, this clone was seen many times. This sequence joins TRBV7-8 and TRBJ1-1, with no clear D. V gave up 2 bases and J gave up 0 bases, with 10 bases separating them. Germline CDR1 SGHVS, CDR2 FQNEAQ. The length of the CDR3 is 15 residues. CDR3 residues: CASSLRAEMNTEAFF. As DNA, the CDR3 is TGTGCCAGCAGCTTAAGGGCAGAAATGAACACTGAAGCTTTCTTT.

This clone has more than one count but fewer than ten. The rearrangement links TRBV10-1 to TRBJ2-2; possibly TRBD1 or TRBD2 for D (6 bases each). This CDR3 contains 15 residues. Germline V gives CDR1 WNHNN, CDR2 SYGVQD (reference sequence). Between the trimmed V and J ends, which lost 5 bases and 5 bases, there was a span of 15 bases. In nucleotides, the CDR3 is TGCGCCAGCAGTAAGGGGGGAGAAGGAACCGGGGAGCTGTTTTTT. This encodes CASSKGGEGTGELFF.

This chain connects TRBV6-5 to TRBJ2-5; maybe TRBD2 (5 bases). CDR3 length: 12 amino acids. The germline gives CDR1 MNHEY, CDR2 SVGAGI. Trimming removed 8 bases at V and 5 bases at J, with 12 bases between. The CDR3 DNA reads TGTGCCAGCGGGAGACTCCTGGAGACCCAGTACTTC. Its translation: CASGRLLETQYF.

This clone was recorded a few times. The CDR3 DNA follows: TGTGCCAGCAGCTCCGGGACTAGCGATTTAAATGAGCAGTTCTTC. Its protein is CASSSGTSDLNEQFF. The V call is TRBV7-3, the J call TRBJ2-1, with 10 bases that match TRBD2. J lost 7 bases, V lost 4 bases, and 7 bases had no gene match. Germline V lookup: CDR1 SGHTA, CDR2 FQGTGA. This CDR3 comprises 15 residues.

The CDR3 spells CASRSTLAVNYNEQFF. In nucleotides, the CDR3 is TGTGCCAGCAGATCCACTCTAGCGGTTAACTACAATGAGCAGTTCTTC. The gene calls are TRBV28 and TRBJ2-1, with 7 positions matching TRBD2. Germline V gives CDR1 MDHEN, CDR2 SYDVKM. With V trimmed by 6 bases and J by 3 bases, 11 bases remained unmatched. The CDR3 has 16 residues.

The gene calls are TRBV11-2 and TRBJ2-2; TRBD2 aligns across 11 bases. After removal of 5 bases from V and 5 bases from J, the junction contained 4 bases not matched to a gene. In germline, CDR1 is SGHAT, CDR2 FQNNGV. The CDR3 consists of 15 residues. The CDR3 protein is CASSPGTSGTGELFF. The CDR3 DNA is TGTGCCAGCAGCCCTGGGACTAGCGGAACCGGGGAGCTGTTTTTT.

The V and J genes are TRBV6-2 or TRBV6-3 and TRBJ2-2; TRBD2 matches 16 bases. Losses at the gene ends were 10 bases for V and 4 bases for J; bases not matched to a gene: 18. The CDR3 loop spans 20 amino acids. Per germline, CDR1 MNHEY and CDR2 SVGEGT. The CDR3 region is CATFSPGLAGGRGSTGELFF. The CDR3 nucleotides read TGTGCCACCTTCTCACCGGGACTAGCGGGGGGGCGAGGCAGCACCGGGGAGCTGTTTTTT.

The rearrangement links TRBV5-1 to TRBJ2-6; D is ambiguous. CDR3 length: 16 amino acids. V lost 2 bases, J lost 1 base, and 10 bases lay in between. Looked up from germline, CDR1 is SGHRS and CDR2 is YFSETQ. The CDR3 here is CASSLTLGSGANVLTF. CDR3 in DNA: TGCGCCAGCAGCTTAACGTTAGGGTCTGGGGCCAACGTCCTGACTTTC. The whole variable domain, filled in from reference TRBV5-1 and TRBJ2-6, reads KAGVTQTPRYLIKTRGQQVTLSCSPISGHRSVSWYQQTPGQGLQFLFEYFSETQRNKGNFPGRFSGRQFSNSRSEMNVSTLELGDSALYLCASSLTLGSGANVLTFGAGSRLTVL.

This clone was recorded a few times. The chain links TRBV28 to TRBJ2-5; TRBD1 might be the D (5 bases). CDR3 size: 15 residues. V was cut by 6 bases and J by 4 bases, with 18 bases left in between. CDR1 and CDR2 from the germline V gene are MDHEN and SYDVKM. The CDR3 spells CASSRPAGSGETQYF. CDR3 nucleotides: TGTGCCAGCAGCCGACCCGCAGGGTCGGGAGAGACCCAGTACTTC.